The entry below gives a single T cell receptor beta chain sequence along with its context. Antigen specificity is unknown. Here immunoSEQ multiplex PCR was the method, and the copy in TCRdb shows in-frame clones only, minus some. Of roughly 170,000 clones listed, roughly 90% are singletons. V lost 0 bases to trimming and J lost 0 bases, with 15 bases between them. The CDR3 has 19 residues. Germline V lookup: CDR1 LGHNA, CDR2 YSLEER. Time point: blood 4 weeks post-SBRT, at nephrectomy. Treatment meaning: 15 Gy SBRT to primary tumor, nephrectomy 4 weeks later. Serial blood draws occurred at baseline and 2 and 4 weeks post-SBRT. The sample is drawn from a study of radiation and T cells in renal cell carcinoma. Study outcomes and limitations: In blood, top tumor clones expanded by 2 weeks, shrinking by 4. Baseline intratumoral clonotype presence is unknown without pretreatment biopsies.

The chain uses TRBV4-3 and TRBJ2-6; TRBD1 might be the D (6 bases). The origin of this receptor is a woman in her forties or fifties with renal cell carcinoma. The sample in question was blood, obtained from a patient whose treatment included radiotherapy and nephrectomy. This CDR3 is CASSQEPHRASSGANVLTF. The CDR3 nucleotides are TGCGCCAGCAGCCAAGAACCCCACAGGGCGAGCTCTGGGGCCAACGTCCTGACTTTC.